Each of the 17 T cell receptor beta chains below was sequenced from the same sample in a study of identical twins. TCRdb independently ran MiXCR on the 5' RACE reads; one entry per CDR3 protein. The sample has about 720,000 distinct CDR3 sequences; 8.5% to 9% are singletons. Separately, the same data were catalogued under a study of yellow fever vaccine responses in identical twins.

The material sequenced was PBMCs. The origin of the receptors is a woman between 18 and 29 years old in good health.

V and J are TRBV6-5 and TRBJ2-5, with TRBD1 matching over 8 bases. Germline V gene sequence: CDR1 MNHEY, CDR2 SVGAGI. V was clipped by 0 bases and J by 4 bases; unmatched bases: 4. The CDR3 is made up of 15 amino acids. Written as DNA, the CDR3 is TGTGCCAGCAGTTACTCCGCAGGGGGCCGAGAGACCCAGTACTTC. The encoded protein is CASSYSAGGRETQYF.

This clonotype was seen a handful of times. Here the CDR3 DNA reads TGTGCCAGCTCCTCCGACTCCGTATGGGATGAGCAGTTCTTC. Translation: CASSSDSVWDEQFF. The rearrangement joins TRBV27 to TRBJ2-1; D ambiguous. Germline V gene lookup returns CDR1 MNHEY and CDR2 SMNVEV (reference sequence). V was cut by 8 bases and J by 8 bases, with 19 bases left in between. The CDR3 loop spans 14 amino acids.

The chain combines TRBV3-1 with TRBJ2-3; 8 bases match TRBD1. Losses at the gene ends were 3 bases for V and 2 bases for J; bases not matched to a gene: 4. The CDR3 consists of 15 residues. CDR1 and CDR2 (germline): LGHDT, YNNKEL (reference sequence). The CDR3 region is CASSQDRDHTDTQYF. In DNA form, the CDR3 reads TGTGCCAGCAGCCAGGACAGGGACCACACAGATACGCAGTATTTT.

This chain connects TRBV18 to TRBJ2-2; D is unresolved. Germline CDR1 reads KGHSH; CDR2 reads LQKENI. This CDR3 spans 15 amino acids. With 1 base removed from V and 2 bases from J, the gap between germline ends came to 8 bases. The CDR3: CASSPLLTNTGELFF. CDR3 in DNA: TGTGCCAGCTCACCACTGTTAACAAACACCGGGGAGCTGTTTTTT.

Many counts were recorded for this clonotype. The rearrangement joins TRBV12-3 or TRBV12-4 to TRBJ2-1, with 12 bases lining up with TRBD1. J lost 8 bases, V lost 5 bases, and 7 bases had no gene match. The CDR3 runs to 15 residues. This chain's CDR3 is CASSPTGTGGDEQFF. The CDR3 DNA sequence: TGTGCCAGCAGTCCAACCGGGACAGGGGGCGATGAGCAGTTCTTC.

Concerning this clonotype: One end of the junction does not line up with germline, which may come from a read error. The chain employs TRBV28 and TRBJ2-1; 7 nucleotides line up with TRBD1. The CDR3 contains 15 residues. Germline V gene sequence: CDR1 MDHEN, CDR2 SYDVKM. The CDR3, as DNA: TGTGCCAGCAGTTCGTCAGGGGGTGCCTACAATGAGCAGTTGTTC. The encoded protein is CASSSSGGAYNEQLF.

This clonotype was seen repeatedly, ten times or more. The chain combines TRBV9 with TRBJ2-7; D not certain. This CDR3 region has 13 residues. Trimming left V 0 bases short and J 0 bases short, with 4 bases between. Germline loops: CDR1 SGDLS, CDR2 YYNGEE. This CDR3 reads CASSVVPSYEQYF. CDR3 nucleotides: TGTGCCAGCAGCGTAGTACCCTCCTACGAGCAGTACTTC.

The chain links TRBV7-6 to TRBJ2-1, with TRBD2 matching over 9 bases. The CDR3 spans 19 residues. Per the germline V gene, CDR1 is SGHVS and CDR2 is FNYEAQ. V shed 3 bases, J shed 7 bases, and the junction held 19 bases outside the gene matches. CDR3: CASSFESGPWSGRSNEQFF. Written as DNA, the CDR3 is TGTGCCAGCAGCTTTGAATCCGGTCCTTGGAGCGGGAGGTCAAATGAGCAGTTCTTC.

In this sample, this clonotype turned up a few times. The chain couples TRBV20-1 to TRBJ2-1, with D unclear. CDR1 is DFQATT, CDR2 SNEGSKA, per germline (reference sequence). Trimming shortened V by 0 bases and J by 4 bases, and 4 bases separated the two germline ends. CDR3 length: 12 residues. The CDR3 spells CSARDGYNEQFF. The CDR3 bases are TGCAGTGCTAGAGACGGTTACAATGAGCAGTTCTTC.

The chain has TRBV14 and TRBJ2-7; 7 bases are shared with TRBD2. Germline CDR1 reads SGHDN; CDR2 reads FVKESK. The CDR3 totals 15 residues. Trimming at V came to 4 bases and at J to 5 bases, leaving 11 bases not matched to a gene. The CDR3 nucleotides are TGTGCCAGCAGCCCAGCGGGAATGGGTAAACACGAGCAGTACTTC. Translation gives CASSPAGMGKHEQYF.

This clonotype has just a few counts. The CDR3 loop reads CASSLPGSPSYEQYF. CDR3 in DNA: TGTGCCAGCAGCCTCCCAGGGAGCCCTTCCTACGAGCAGTACTTC. V is TRBV12-3 or TRBV12-4 and J is TRBJ2-7; D could derive from TRBD1 or TRBD2 (5 bases each). The CDR3 has 15 residues. V was trimmed by 6 bases and J by 1 base, leaving 16 bases between them.

The genes are TRBV7-9 and TRBJ2-7; D is ambiguous. V was pared by 1 base and J by 0 bases, with 7 bases between. Germline lookup yields CDR1 SEHNR and CDR2 FQNEAQ (reference sequence). The CDR3 is 14 amino acids. The CDR3 DNA is TGTGCCAGCAGCTTAGACACACACTCCTACGAGCAGTACTTC. Residues: CASSLDTHSYEQYF.

This rearrangement joins TRBV20-1 to TRBJ2-1; 12 bases align to TRBD2. J lost 8 bases, V lost 0 bases, and 14 bases had no gene match. This CDR3 contains 18 residues. Germline loops: CDR1 DFQATT, CDR2 SNEGSKA (reference sequence). CDR3 coding DNA: TGCAGTGCTAGAGATAGGGGCCAATGGACTAGCGGGATACATGAGCAGTTCTTC. Translation: CSARDRGQWTSGIHEQFF.

V usage is TRBV4-3 and J usage is TRBJ1-2, with 8 bases matching TRBD1. Losses at the gene ends were 4 bases for V and 6 bases for J; bases not matched to a gene: 7. The CDR3 consists of 14 residues. Germline V lookup: CDR1 LGHNA, CDR2 YSLEER. The CDR3, as DNA: TGCGCCAGCAGCCCGTACCCAGGGGGCGATGGCTACACCTTC. It specifies CASSPYPGGDGYTF.

This chain links TRBV6-1 with TRBJ1-5, with TRBD1 as a possible D gene (5 bases). This CDR3 has 15 residues. V was trimmed by 6 bases and J by 6 bases, leaving 18 bases between them. Germline CDR1 and CDR2: MNHNS and SASEGT. The CDR3 DNA sequence: TGTGCCAGCAGCCCAGCCTTGAGGGGTATTCAGCCCCAGCATTTT. It is translated as CASSPALRGIQPQHF.

This clonotype was seen ten or more times. The chain employs TRBV5-1 and TRBJ1-1; 7 bases match TRBD1. V was clipped by 6 bases and J by 4 bases; unmatched bases: 6. Per the germline V gene, CDR1 is SGHRS and CDR2 is YFSETQ. CDR3 length equals 13 residues. CDR3 coding DNA: TGCGCCAGCACTGGAAGGGGGCTCACTGAAGCTTTCTTT. This codes for CASTGRGLTEAFF.

In DNA, the CDR3 is TGTGCCAGCAGCTTGAATCCCGGGAGGGGCACAGATACGCAGTATTTT. It codes for CASSLNPGRGTDTQYF. V gene TRBV5-5 combines with J gene TRBJ2-3; TRBD2 matches 8 bases. Per the germline V gene, CDR1 is SGHKS and CDR2 is YYEKEE (reference sequence). The CDR3 spans 16 residues. Unmatched junction bases numbered 5, after V lost 1 base and J lost 1 base.